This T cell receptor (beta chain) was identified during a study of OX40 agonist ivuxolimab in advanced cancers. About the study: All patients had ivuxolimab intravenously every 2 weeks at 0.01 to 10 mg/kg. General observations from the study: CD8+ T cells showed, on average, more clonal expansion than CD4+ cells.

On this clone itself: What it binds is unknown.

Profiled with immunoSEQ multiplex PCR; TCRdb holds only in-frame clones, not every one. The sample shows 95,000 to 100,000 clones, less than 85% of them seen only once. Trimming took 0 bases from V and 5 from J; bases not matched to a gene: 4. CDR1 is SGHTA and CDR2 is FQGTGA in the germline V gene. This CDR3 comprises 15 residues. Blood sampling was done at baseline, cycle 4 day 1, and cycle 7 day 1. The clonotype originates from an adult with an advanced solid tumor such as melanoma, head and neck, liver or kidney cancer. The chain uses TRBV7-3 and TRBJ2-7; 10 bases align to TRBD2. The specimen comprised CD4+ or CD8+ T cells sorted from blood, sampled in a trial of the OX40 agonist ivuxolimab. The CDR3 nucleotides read TGTGCCAGCAGCTTAACAAGCGGGGGGGCCCACGAGCAGTACTTC. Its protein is CASSLTSGGAHEQYF.